The clone carrying this TCR beta chain was counted a few times. As yet, its antigen is unknown. Assay used: immunoSEQ multiplex PCR; TCRdb lists only in-frame clones, some missing. The sample contains 66,000 or so clones, 79% of which appear only once. This specimen belongs to a study of T cell responses to AZD1222 COVID-19 vaccine. Points from the study as a whole: Mostly white British, mostly female donors; authors suggested clonal diversity may be underestimated. Among AZD1222 vaccinees, only 5 to 7 were seropositive at baseline.

The CDR3 is made up of 15 amino acids. V gave up 4 bases and J gave up 2 bases; unmatched junction bases: 7. CDR1 is SGDLS and CDR2 is YYNGEE in the germline V gene. The material sequenced was peripheral blood, taken on day 0 of MenACWY control vaccination. The gene calls are TRBV9 and TRBJ2-3; TRBD1 matches at 7 bases. This TCR derives from an adult in good health. CDR3 nucleotides: TGTGCCAGCAGCCCGAATACAGGGGCCACAGATACGCAGTATTTT. This encodes CASSPNTGATDTQYF.